The 6 T cell receptor beta chains presented below share a single source sample, sequenced in a study of T-cell reconstitution after alpha-beta-depleted transplantation in children listed by TCRdb under 2016. Library generation was performed with PCR. Instrument on record: Illumina HiSeq 2500. Molecular barcoding was employed in the preparation of TCR libraries, with unique molecular identifiers being used to normalize TCRbeta repertoire quantification. The public sequencing data were trimmed at Q25 with fastp and processed into clonotypes with MiXCR by TCRdb, which kept only in-frame beta chains. When rows share a CDR3 protein, they turn into one entry using the most common DNA and genes. This sample is represented by around 960,000 distinct CDR3 sequences; roughly 29% of them were singletons. The ten largest clones take up 25% to 35% of the sample. Read against the paper, the sample's treatment or condition label means: allogeneic hematopoietic cell transplantation with graft depleted of TCRalphabeta T cells and CD19 B cells.

The material sequenced was PBMCs, mostly from graft donor cells, taken 360 days after TCRalphabeta/CD19-depleted stem cell transplant. These receptors all stem from a boy in the first two years of life who had a stem cell transplant for SCID, so the T cells may come from the graft donor.

This clonotype occurred many times. J is TRBJ1-5 and V is TRBV6-5; D possibly corresponds to TRBD1 (5 bases). The CDR3 contains 13 residues. V shed 6 bases and J shed 4 bases, with 10 bases lying between them. Germline V gene lookup returns CDR1 MNHEY and CDR2 SVGAGI. CDR3 bases: TGTGCCAGCAGCCGACAGCGGAATCAGCCCCAGCATTTT. Its protein is CASSRQRNQPQHF.

The gene calls are TRBV13 and TRBJ2-3, with a possible D match to TRBD2 (6 bases). CDR1 PRHDT and CDR2 FYEKMQ come from the germline V gene (reference sequence). The CDR3 length is 15 residues. V was clipped by 5 bases and J by 1 base, with 13 bases between them. The CDR3 sequence is CASSTRDFGTDTQYF. DNA of the CDR3: TGTGCCAGCAGCACGAGGGACTTTGGCACAGATACGCAGTATTTT.

The table lists this clonotype with a few counts. CDR3 loop: CASSHKGRSYTF. The CDR3 DNA reads TGTGCCAGCAGCCATAAGGGGAGAAGCTACACCTTC. The V call is TRBV4-2, the J call TRBJ1-2; possibly TRBD1 for D (5 bases). Trimming removed 3 bases at V and 9 bases at J, with 11 bases between. The germline gives CDR1 LGHNA, CDR2 YNFKEQ. This CDR3 has 12 residues.

The chain combines TRBV6-5 with TRBJ2-5; 9 bases are shared with TRBD2. V lost 0 bases, J lost 2 bases, and 7 bases stayed unmatched. The CDR3 is 17 residues long. Looked up from germline, CDR1 is MNHEY and CDR2 is SVGAGI. CDR3 sequence: CASSYSSLAGPQETQYF. CDR3 nucleotide sequence: TGTGCCAGCAGTTACTCGTCCCTAGCGGGGCCTCAAGAGACCCAGTACTTC.

The V and J genes are TRBV30 and TRBJ2-3; no reliable D call. The CDR3 is made up of 10 amino acids. V was pared by 3 bases and J by 9 bases, with 7 bases between. Germline assignment: CDR1 GTSNPN and CDR2 SVGIG (reference sequence). CDR3 region: CAWSGPTQYF. The CDR3 DNA reads as TGTGCCTGGAGCGGGCCCACGCAGTATTTT.

The J gene is TRBJ2-1, the V gene TRBV15; D is ambiguous. The CDR3 is made up of 15 amino acids. Trimming pared 0 bases from V and 3 bases from J, leaving 9 bases between. CDR1 and CDR2 from the germline V gene are LNHNV and YYDKDF (reference sequence). The CDR3 sequence: CATSRDPNSYNEQFF. The CDR3 nucleotides are TGTGCCACCAGCAGAGACCCCAACAGCTACAATGAGCAGTTCTTC.